This entry lists 20 T cell receptor beta chains sequenced from one sample in a study of cytomegalovirus exposure and HLA in healthy donors. Clones were sequenced by immunoSEQ multiplex PCR, and TCRdb holds only the in-frame ones, with some missing. The table lists 250,000 to 300,000 clones, about 86% of them singletons. Sequences were obtained from PBMCs. The receptor set was obtained from a woman aged 18-29 years in good health and CMV-seronegative.

The chain recombines TRBV5-6 with TRBJ2-1; TRBD2 agrees at 10 bases. Germline V gene lookup returns CDR1 SGHDT and CDR2 YYEEEE. The trim removed 5 bases at V and 6 bases at J, leaving 5 bases unmatched. This CDR3 spans 14 amino acids. CDR3 loop: CASRKAGGGNEQFF. The CDR3 bases are TGTGCCAGCAGAAAAGCGGGAGGGGGCAATGAGCAGTTCTTC.

The V gene is TRBV6-5, the J gene TRBJ2-1; tentative D call: TRBD2 (5 bases). Germline V lookup: CDR1 MNHEY, CDR2 SVGAGI. Trimming took 5 bases from V and 8 from J, leaving 16 bases between them. The CDR3 contains 14 residues. The CDR3 nucleotides read TGTGCCAGCAGTCGACTATCCCTAAGGGATGAGCAGTTCTTC. This translates into CASSRLSLRDEQFF.

The J gene is TRBJ2-7, the V gene TRBV4-1; D is perhaps TRBD2 (6 bases). The germline CDR1 and CDR2 sequences are MGHRA and YSYEKL. The V end lost 4 bases, the J end lost 6 bases, and 22 bases lay between the germline ends. The CDR3 extends over 16 amino acids. CDR3 amino acids: CASSRKRMRDRGEQYF. The CDR3, as DNA: TGCGCCAGCAGCCGAAAGAGGATGCGGGATAGGGGCGAGCAGTACTTC.

This clone was seen a single time. The CDR3, as DNA: TGTGCCAGCAGTTTATGGGAGGGGGCCTACGAGCAGTACTTC. This gives the protein CASSLWEGAYEQYF. The gene calls are TRBV27 and TRBJ2-7; perhaps TRBD2 as D (7 bases). Germline CDR1 reads MNHEY; CDR2 reads SMNVEV (reference sequence). V gave up 1 base and J gave up 2 bases, with 9 bases separating them. This CDR3 has 14 amino acids.

The chain joins TRBV18 to TRBJ2-5, with a weak D call TRBD1 (5 bases). Looked up from germline, CDR1 is KGHSH and CDR2 is LQKENI. The V end lost 2 bases, the J end lost 5 bases, and 12 bases lay between the germline ends. The CDR3 consists of 14 residues. DNA for the CDR3: TGTGCCAGCTCACCAAAAGGGGCAGGGGAGACCCAGTACTTC. This encodes CASSPKGAGETQYF.

In DNA form, the CDR3 reads TGTGCCAGCAGTTACTCGAATACAGGGTTTGGCTACACCTTC. This translates into CASSYSNTGFGYTF. The chain has TRBV6-5 and TRBJ1-2; the D gene is possibly TRBD1 (6 bases). Germline CDR1 reads MNHEY; CDR2 reads SVGAGI. The CDR3 sequence is 14 residues long. Trimming shortened V by 0 bases and J by 7 bases, and 12 bases separated the two germline ends.

The chain couples TRBV5-4 to TRBJ2-7; D not certain. Trimming took off 2 bases at V and 0 bases at J, with 9 bases between the two ends. The CDR3 totals 14 residues. Germline CDR1 and CDR2: SGHNT and YYREEE (reference sequence). For the CDR3, the DNA is TGTGCCAGCAGCTTCGGAGCGCTCTCCTACGAGCAGTACTTC. It encodes CASSFGALSYEQYF.

The gene calls are TRBV2 and TRBJ1-5, with 7 bases fitting TRBD1. CDR1 is SNHLY, CDR2 FYNNEI, per germline. The CDR3 consists of 19 residues. V lost 4 bases to trimming and J lost 0 bases; unmatched junction nucleotides: 15. The DNA for the CDR3 is TGTGCCAGCAGTGTAGACAGGGCGGATGAGGGCCTTAGCAATCAGCCCCAGCATTTT. Residues: CASSVDRADEGLSNQPQHF.

The genes are TRBV2 and TRBJ2-2, with D possibly being TRBD1 (6 bases). With 6 bases removed from V and 6 bases from J, the gap between germline ends came to 11 bases. This CDR3 is 13 amino acids long. Germline V lookup: CDR1 SNHLY, CDR2 FYNNEI. CDR3 sequence reads: CASRPTGSGELFF. CDR3 DNA: TGTGCCAGCAGACCTACAGGGTCCGGGGAGCTGTTTTTT.

This clone was recorded only once. V and J are TRBV11-1 and TRBJ2-7, with TRBD2 as a possible D gene (6 bases). Trimming cost V 5 bases and J 3 bases, with 11 bases left between them. Germline CDR1 is SGHAT and CDR2 is FQDESV (reference sequence). The CDR3 has 13 amino acids. CDR3 sequence reads: CASSPGLSYEQYF. The CDR3 DNA reads as TGTGCCAGCAGCCCGGGACTCAGCTACGAGCAGTACTTC.

This clone showed up just once. The rearrangement uses TRBV9 and TRBJ2-7; no definite D call. CDR3 size: 15 residues. V was pared by 0 bases and J by 6 bases, with 16 bases between. The germline V gene has CDR1 SGDLS and CDR2 YYNGEE. The CDR3 here is CASSVDSSYLGEQYF. The DNA for the CDR3 is TGTGCCAGCAGCGTAGATTCAAGTTATCTAGGCGAGCAGTACTTC.

This clone was observed a few times. The rearrangement joins TRBV7-6 to TRBJ1-5; D not certain. This CDR3 has 12 amino acids. Germline-derived CDR1 and CDR2 are SGHVS and FNYEAQ. Trimming removed 5 bases from V and 6 bases from J, with 8 bases in between. As DNA, the CDR3 is TGTGCCAGCAGCGCGCTCGGTCAGCCCCAGCATTTT. Its translation is CASSALGQPQHF.

The V gene is TRBV10-3, the J gene TRBJ1-1; D ambiguous. Germline-derived CDR1 and CDR2 are ENHRY and SYGVKD. V was pared by 11 bases and J by 2 bases, with 24 bases between. The CDR3 covers 16 residues. CDR3 sequence: CAARRDQDFSNTEAFF. The CDR3 DNA reads TGTGCCGCCAGGCGGGATCAGGATTTTTCCAACACTGAAGCTTTCTTT.

This chain joins TRBV25-1 and TRBJ2-7; D unresolved. V was clipped by 4 bases and J by 2 bases, with 12 bases between them. This CDR3 region has 14 residues. The germline V gene has CDR1 MGHDK and CDR2 SYGVNS. Written as DNA, the CDR3 is TGTGCCAGCAGTGTGGGCCTCCTCCCCTACGAGCAGTACTTC. It codes for CASSVGLLPYEQYF.

Concerning this clone itself: At one boundary the junction diverges from the germline segment, which might be a read error. The chain is built from TRBV29-1 and TRBJ2-7; the D gene is possibly TRBD1 (5 bases). The CDR3 has 15 residues. The germline gives CDR1 SQVTM, CDR2 ANQGSEA. DNA for the CDR3: TGCAGCGTTGAAGATCTGCAGGGATCCTCCTTCGAGCAGTACTTC. The encoded protein is CSVEDLQGSSFEQYF.

The rearrangement uses TRBV29-1 and TRBJ1-2; 11 bases are a match to TRBD1. The germline CDR1 and CDR2 sequences are SQVTM and ANQGSEA. J lost 1 base, V lost 7 bases, and 8 bases had no gene match. The CDR3 runs to 15 residues. CDR3 in amino acids: CSADLGTGGNYGYTF. Here the CDR3 DNA reads TGCAGCGCGGACCTGGGGACAGGGGGTAACTATGGCTACACCTTC.

The chain employs TRBV9 and TRBJ2-1; TRBD2 matches 9 bases. CDR1 SGDLS and CDR2 YYNGEE come from the germline V gene. This CDR3 spans 16 amino acids. J lost 3 bases, V lost 0 bases, and 4 bases had no gene match. CDR3 in DNA: TGTGCCAGCAGCGTAGTTGTAGCGGGAGACTACAATGAGCAGTTCTTC. This translates into CASSVVVAGDYNEQFF.

This clone has only a few counts. The chain is built from TRBV7-2 and TRBJ1-6; D is undetermined. From germline, CDR1 is SGHTA and CDR2 FQGNSA. Between the trimmed V and J ends, which lost 4 bases and 7 bases, there was a span of 5 bases. This CDR3 has 12 residues. The CDR3 loop reads CASSWRNSPLHF. The DNA of the CDR3 is TGTGCCAGCAGCTGGAGGAATTCACCCCTCCACTTT.

The chain has TRBV7-2 and TRBJ2-7; 7 bases match TRBD2. V lost 3 bases, J lost 3 bases, and 5 bases stayed unmatched. The CDR3 is 14 amino acids. Germline-derived CDR1 and CDR2 are SGHTA and FQGNSA. The DNA of the CDR3 is TGTGCCAGCAGCTTTTCCGGGACTATCTACGAGCAGTACTTC. Translating gives CASSFSGTIYEQYF.

This CDR3 reads CASSLVTRWNIQYF. The CDR3 DNA follows: TGCGCCAGCAGCTTGGTGACGAGGTGGAACATTCAGTACTTC. The chain employs TRBV5-1 and TRBJ2-4; no firm D call. Trimming cost V 0 bases and J 7 bases, with 11 bases left between them. Per germline, CDR1 SGHRS and CDR2 YFSETQ. This CDR3 comprises 14 residues.